This entry lists 18 T cell receptor beta chains sequenced from one sample in a study of beta chain features in type 1 diabetes. TCRB transcripts that were expressed got sequenced, as all of the isolated RNA had been reverse transcribed. Sequenced by immunoSEQ multiplex PCR; TCRdb stores in-frame clones only, minus some. The profile shows 140,000 or so clones, 10% of them singletons. Material for sequencing was naive CD4+ T cells from blood. The receptors originated from a man between 18 and 29 years old in good health.

This chain connects TRBV30 to TRBJ1-6; 9 nucleotides match TRBD1. V shed 3 bases, J shed 10 bases, and the junction held 7 bases outside the gene matches. The CDR3 covers 14 residues. Germline-derived CDR1 and CDR2 are GTSNPN and SVGIG (reference sequence). The CDR3 nucleotides are TGTGCCTGGAGCCAACAGGGGGCGGAATCACCCCTCCACTTT. Translation gives CAWSQQGAESPLHF. The complete variable domain, with remaining parts taken from reference TRBV30 and TRBJ1-6, reads SQTIHQWPATLVQPVGSPLSLECTVEGTSNPNLYWYRQAAGRGLQLLFYSVGIGQISSEVPQNLSASRPQDRQFILSSKKLLLSDSGFYLCAWSQQGAESPLHFGNGTRLTVT.

Many counts were recorded for this clone. The V gene is TRBV4-3, the J gene TRBJ2-7; 8 bases are shared with TRBD1. After removal of 1 base from V and 3 bases from J, the junction contained 2 bases not matched to a gene. CDR1 and CDR2 from the germline V gene are LGHNA and YSLEER. The CDR3 sequence is 14 residues long. CDR3 in amino acids: CASSQVDRGYEQYF. The DNA of the CDR3 is TGCGCCAGCAGCCAAGTTGACAGGGGCTACGAGCAGTACTTC.

There are a few counts of this clone. V and J are TRBV5-4 and TRBJ2-3, with D hard to call. There are 12 residues in the CDR3. V lost 4 bases to trimming and J lost 0 bases, with 3 bases between them. Germline loops: CDR1 SGHNT, CDR2 YYREEE (reference sequence). The CDR3 region is CASSPSTDTQYF. CDR3 nucleotides: TGTGCCAGCAGCCCTAGCACAGATACGCAGTATTTT.

Notes on this clone: Within the sample, other DNA sequences also encode this same CDR3. This chain uses TRBV28 with TRBJ1-2; D might be TRBD1 (5 bases). The V gene's germline CDR1 is MDHEN and CDR2 SYDVKM. The CDR3 has 14 amino acids. V was cut by 3 bases and J by 2 bases, with 10 bases left in between. The CDR3 DNA reads TGTGCCAGCAGTTTGGGGCAGGGCAACTATGGCTACACCTTC. Translating it yields CASSLGQGNYGYTF.

This clone was counted only a few times. The chain links TRBV5-1 to TRBJ2-5; D unclear. Germline V lookup: CDR1 SGHRS, CDR2 YFSETQ. This CDR3 has 13 amino acids. V shed 7 bases and J shed 1 base, with 11 bases lying between them. The chain's CDR3 is CASYGRFQETQYF. In DNA, the CDR3 is TGCGCCAGCTACGGCAGGTTCCAAGAGACCCAGTACTTC.

The chain recombines TRBV28 with TRBJ1-2, with 10 positions matching TRBD1. V shed 5 bases and J 0 bases; nucleotides not matched to a gene: 12. Germline values: CDR1 MDHEN, CDR2 SYDVKM. The CDR3 totals 18 residues. CDR3 region: CASSRPGTGARANYGYTF. The DNA for the CDR3 is TGTGCCAGCAGTCGTCCCGGGACAGGGGCTCGAGCTAACTATGGCTACACCTTC.

This clone was counted ten times or more. V gene TRBV9 combines with J gene TRBJ2-5, with 10 bases lining up with TRBD2. The CDR3 extends over 16 amino acids. Unmatched junction bases numbered 7, after V lost 0 bases and J lost 5 bases. The germline CDR1 and CDR2 sequences are SGDLS and YYNGEE. The CDR3 sequence: CASSVAPSGGTETQYF. In nucleotides, the CDR3 is TGTGCCAGCAGCGTAGCTCCTAGCGGGGGAACGGAGACCCAGTACTTC.

This clone was found a few times. The chain uses TRBV7-2 and TRBJ2-7; a possible D gene is TRBD1 (6 bases). Trimming pared 1 base from V and 7 bases from J, leaving 14 bases between. This CDR3 comprises 14 residues. Germline V gene lookup returns CDR1 SGHTA and CDR2 FQGNSA. CDR3 sequence (DNA): TGTGCCAGCAGCTTAGTTGGGGGCCTGAAAGAGCAGTACTTC. This codes for CASSLVGGLKEQYF. Together with reference TRBV7-2 and TRBJ2-7, the CDR3 gives the full variable domain: GAGVSQSPSNKVTEKGKDVELRCDPISGHTALYWYRQSLGQGLEFLIYFQGNSAPDKSGLPSDRFSAERTGGSVSTLTIQRTQQEDSAVYLCASSLVGGLKEQYFGPGTRLTVT.

The CDR3 sequence: CASSLLRQDYNEQFF. CDR3 sequence (DNA): TGTGCCAGCAGCCTCCTTCGACAAGACTACAATGAGCAGTTCTTC. The chain has TRBV7-2 and TRBJ2-1; no clear D. V lost 5 bases to trimming and J lost 3 bases, with 14 bases between them. Germline V gene lookup returns CDR1 SGHTA and CDR2 FQGNSA. The CDR3 is made up of 15 amino acids.

This clone came up a few times. V usage is TRBV7-3 and J usage is TRBJ2-3, with TRBD2 identical over 9 bases. Per the germline V gene, CDR1 is SGHTA and CDR2 is FQGTGA. The CDR3 length is 16 residues. V was clipped by 5 bases and J by 1 base; unmatched bases: 7. The CDR3 loop reads CASSPRLAAGTDTQYF. The CDR3 bases are TGTGCCAGCAGCCCCCGACTAGCGGCGGGCACAGATACGCAGTATTTT.

V usage is TRBV11-2 and J usage is TRBJ1-1; no clear D. The CDR3 loop spans 13 amino acids. CDR1 and CDR2 (germline): SGHAT, FQNNGV. V lost 1 base to trimming and J lost 6 bases, with 9 bases between them. The CDR3 DNA reads as TGTGCCAGCAGCTTAGGGTCGGGATCTGAAGCTTTCTTT. Amino acid sequence: CASSLGSGSEAFF.

The J gene is TRBJ1-2, the V gene TRBV7-2; D is undetermined. This CDR3 is built from 11 residues. Germline CDR1 SGHTA, CDR2 FQGNSA. V gave up 5 bases and J gave up 8 bases, with 9 bases separating them. CDR3 DNA: TGTGCCAGCAGCCCTGCGGAGGGCTACACCTTC. Translated, it gives CASSPAEGYTF.

This clone was counted between two and nine times. The CDR3 nucleotides read TGTGCCAGCAGTTCCGGACAGGGCCAAGAGACCCAGTACTTC. This sequence encodes CASSSGQGQETQYF. This sequence joins TRBV28 and TRBJ2-5; 8 bases line up with TRBD1. Germline loops: CDR1 MDHEN, CDR2 SYDVKM. There are 14 residues in the CDR3. The V and J ends lost 4 bases and 1 base, in that order; junction bases with no gene match: 2. The whole variable domain, remainder taken from reference TRBV28 and TRBJ2-5, is DVKVTQSSRYLVKRTGEKVFLECVQDMDHENMFWYRQDPGLGLRLIYFSYDVKMKEKGDIPEGYSVSREKKERFSLILESASTNQTSMYLCASSSGQGQETQYFGPGTRLLVL.

This clone came up many times. This chain links TRBV7-2 with TRBJ2-1, with 8 positions matching TRBD2. The germline V gene encodes CDR1 SGHTA and CDR2 FQGNSA. The CDR3 consists of 15 residues. The J segment lost 0 bases and the V segment lost 5 bases, leaving 3 bases of the junction unmatched. The CDR3 nucleotides read TGTGCCAGCAGCCTGACTAGCGTCTCCTACAATGAGCAGTTCTTC. It specifies CASSLTSVSYNEQFF.

The V call is TRBV2, the J call TRBJ2-2; TRBD1 matches at 7 bases. Germline CDR1 SNHLY, CDR2 FYNNEI. This CDR3 has 13 amino acids. V was clipped by 6 bases and J by 6 bases; unmatched bases: 4. The DNA of the CDR3 is TGTGCCAGCAGGGCAGGGACAGCCGGGGAGCTGTTTTTT. This encodes CASRAGTAGELFF.

The chain recombines TRBV27 with TRBJ1-5; a weak D match, TRBD1 (5 bases). Germline CDR1 and CDR2: MNHEY and SMNVEV (reference sequence). Trimming pared 2 bases from V and 1 base from J, leaving 9 bases between. The CDR3 totals 15 residues. CDR3 residues: CASSLDRLSNQPQHF. The CDR3 DNA follows: TGTGCCAGCAGTTTAGACAGACTCAGCAATCAGCCCCAGCATTTT.

This clone was seen repeatedly, ten times or more. The chain is built from TRBV7-9 and TRBJ2-4, with D tentatively TRBD1 (6 bases). The CDR3 runs 14 residues. V dropped 5 bases and J dropped 6 bases, with 14 bases sitting between them. Germline CDR1 is SEHNR and CDR2 is FQNEAQ (reference sequence). The CDR3 region has the DNA TGTGCCAGCAGCCTCAGGACAGTTCCAAACATTCAGTACTTC. Translation: CASSLRTVPNIQYF.

This clone has a count of ten or more. The rearrangement links TRBV28 to TRBJ2-7, with D tentatively TRBD1 (6 bases). The CDR3 has 12 residues. The V end lost 3 bases, the J end lost 7 bases, and 10 bases lay between the germline ends. Germline V gives CDR1 MDHEN, CDR2 SYDVKM. CDR3 in amino acids: CASSFRGWEQYF. In nucleotides, the CDR3 is TGTGCCAGCAGTTTCAGGGGATGGGAGCAGTACTTC.